The clone carrying this T cell receptor beta chain has more than one count but fewer than ten. The antigen is not known. The CDR3 is 14 amino acids. Germline values: CDR1 LNHDA, CDR2 SQIVND (reference sequence). V lost 4 bases and J lost 2; bases outside the gene matches: 4. The sample belongs to a study of cytotoxic CD8 clonotypes in ibrutinib-treated CLL. Study-wide results and limits: In comparison with age-matched healthy donors, baseline clonality was higher and tracked circulating CD8+ T-cell counts.

Clones were sequenced by immunoSEQ multiplex PCR, and TCRdb holds only the in-frame ones, with some missing. The sample holds 60,000 to 70,000 clones, approximately 54% seen once. This chain uses TRBV19 with TRBJ2-5; 7 nucleotides line up with TRBD1. The receptor was derived from a human donor with chronic lymphocytic leukemia. The sample here was PBMCs, taken after 12 months of ibrutinib treatment. DNA of the CDR3: TGTGCCAGTAGTAAGACAGGGTGGCAAGAGACCCAGTACTTC. It is translated as CASSKTGWQETQYF.